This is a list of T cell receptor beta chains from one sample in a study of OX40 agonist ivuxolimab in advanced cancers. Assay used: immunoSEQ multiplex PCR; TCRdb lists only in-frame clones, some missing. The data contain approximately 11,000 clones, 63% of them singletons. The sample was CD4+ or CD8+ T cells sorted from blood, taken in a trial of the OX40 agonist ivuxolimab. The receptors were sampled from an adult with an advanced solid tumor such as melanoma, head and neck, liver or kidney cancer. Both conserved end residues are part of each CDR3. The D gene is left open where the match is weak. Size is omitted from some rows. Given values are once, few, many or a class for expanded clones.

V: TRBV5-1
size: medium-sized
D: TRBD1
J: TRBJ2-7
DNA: TGCGCCAGCAGTCAGGACAGGGGGCTAGACGAGCAGTACTTC
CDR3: CASSQDRGLDEQYF

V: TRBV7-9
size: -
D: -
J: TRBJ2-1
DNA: TGTGCCAGCAGCCCCCAGACTAGTACAAATGAGCAGTTCTTC
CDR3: CASSPQTSTNEQFF

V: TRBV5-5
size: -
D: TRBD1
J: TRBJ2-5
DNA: TGTGCCAGCAGCTCGGCGACGGACAGGGTTTGGGAGACCCAGTACTTC
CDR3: CASSSATDRVWETQYF

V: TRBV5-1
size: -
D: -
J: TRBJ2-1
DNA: TGCGCCAGCAGATCCCTCTCGGGAGTTGACAATGAGCAGTTCTTC
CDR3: CASRSLSGVDNEQFF

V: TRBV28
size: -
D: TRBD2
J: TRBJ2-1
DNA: TGTGCCACGAAACTAGCGGTGGTGAATGAGCAGTTCTTC
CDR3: CATKLAVVNEQFF

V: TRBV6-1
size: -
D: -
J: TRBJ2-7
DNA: TGTGCCAGCAGTGAAGCGCCCGAGGTTTACGAGCAGTACTTC
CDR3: CASSEAPEVYEQYF

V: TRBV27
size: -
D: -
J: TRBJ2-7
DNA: TGTGCCAGCAGTTTAATCGCACAGGGAGTCTACGAGCAGTACTTC
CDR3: CASSLIAQGVYEQYF

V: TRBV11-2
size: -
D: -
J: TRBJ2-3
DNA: TGTGCCAGCAGCTTGTCGCGGCCCGACACAGATACGCAGTATTTT
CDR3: CASSLSRPDTDTQYF

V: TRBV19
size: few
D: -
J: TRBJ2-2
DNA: TGTGCCAGTAGTATGTTGGCCCTGAACACCGGGGAGCTGTTTTTT
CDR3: CASSMLALNTGELFF

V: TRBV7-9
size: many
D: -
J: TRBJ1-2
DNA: TGTGCCAGCAGCTTGGGGACGGACCACTATGGCTACACCTTC
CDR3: CASSLGTDHYGYTF

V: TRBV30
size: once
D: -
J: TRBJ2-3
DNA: TGTGCCTGGAGTCCGGACACACCGAGTTACACAGATACGCAGTATTTT
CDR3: CAWSPDTPSYTDTQYF

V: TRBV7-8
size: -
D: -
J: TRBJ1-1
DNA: TGTGCCAGCAGCTTAGGGCTGATTGAAGCTTTCTTT
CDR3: CASSLGLIEAFF

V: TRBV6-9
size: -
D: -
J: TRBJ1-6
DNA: TGTGCCACTTCAGCTACGGTCAATTCACCCCTCCACTTT
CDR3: CATSATVNSPLHF

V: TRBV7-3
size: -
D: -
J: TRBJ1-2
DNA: TGTGCCAGCAGCTTAGAATTCGGGGCCTATGGCTACACCTTC
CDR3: CASSLEFGAYGYTF

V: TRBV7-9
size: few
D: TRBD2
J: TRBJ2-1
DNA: TGTGCCAGCAGCCCCCGGCTGGCGGGAGGGCCGGGCAATGAGCAGTTCTTC
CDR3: CASSPRLAGGPGNEQFF

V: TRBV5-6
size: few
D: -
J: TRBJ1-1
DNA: TGTGCCAGCAGCTTGGTGGGGTCCGAAGCTTTCTTT
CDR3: CASSLVGSEAFF

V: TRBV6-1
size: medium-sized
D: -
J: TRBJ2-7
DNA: TGTGCCAGCAGTGAACCACAGGGGGGGCTCTACGAGCAGTACTTC
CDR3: CASSEPQGGLYEQYF

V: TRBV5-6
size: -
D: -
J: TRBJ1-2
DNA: TGTGCCAGCAGCTTGGCCCGGCGGTACTATGGCTACACCTTC
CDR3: CASSLARRYYGYTF

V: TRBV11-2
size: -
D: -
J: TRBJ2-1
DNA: TGTGCCAGCAGCTTTGGTCGGGAGCAGTTCTTC
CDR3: CASSFGREQFF

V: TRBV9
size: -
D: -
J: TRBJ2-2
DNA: TGTGCCAGCAGCGTAAACACCGGGGAGCTGTTTTTT
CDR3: CASSVNTGELFF

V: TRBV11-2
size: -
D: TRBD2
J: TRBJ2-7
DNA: TGTGCCAGCAGCTGGACTAGCGGGCGTCTCAACGAGCAGTACTTC
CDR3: CASSWTSGRLNEQYF

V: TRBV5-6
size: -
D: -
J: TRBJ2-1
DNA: TGTGCCAGCAGCTTTCTCAGAGGGGATGAGCAGTTCTTC
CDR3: CASSFLRGDEQFF

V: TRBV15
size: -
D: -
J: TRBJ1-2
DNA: TGTGCCACCAGCAGAGACTATGGCCGGTCGGACTTC
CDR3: CATSRDYGRSDF

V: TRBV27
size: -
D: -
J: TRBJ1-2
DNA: TGTGCCAGCAGTCCAGGCTCGTACTATGGCTACACCTTC
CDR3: CASSPGSYYGYTF

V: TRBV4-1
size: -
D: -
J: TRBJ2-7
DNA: TGCGCCAGCAGCCAGCCCGGGACTGGGAACTACGAGCAGTACTTC
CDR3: CASSQPGTGNYEQYF

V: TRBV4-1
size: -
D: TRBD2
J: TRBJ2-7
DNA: TGTGCCAGCAGCCAAGCGGGGCAGGCCTACGAGCAGTACTTC
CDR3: CASSQAGQAYEQYF

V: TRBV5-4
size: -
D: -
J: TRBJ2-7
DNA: TGTGCCACCTCCCACTTCACCTACGAGCAGTACTTC
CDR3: CATSHFTYEQYF

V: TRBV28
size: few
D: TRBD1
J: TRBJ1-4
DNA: TGTGCCAGCAGGACTTGGTCAGGGGGAAGCAATGAAAAACTGTTTTTT
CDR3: CASRTWSGGSNEKLFF

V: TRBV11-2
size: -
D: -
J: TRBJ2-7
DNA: TGTGCCAGCAGCTCGGAGGGGGGGGCCTACGAGCAGTACTTC
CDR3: CASSSEGGAYEQYF

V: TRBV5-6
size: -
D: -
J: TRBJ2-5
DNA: TGTGCCAGCAGCCAGCGGGAAGAGACCCAGTACTTC
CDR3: CASSQREETQYF

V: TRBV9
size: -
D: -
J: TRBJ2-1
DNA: TGTGCCAGCAGCGTACGGGAGAATGAGCAGTTCTTC
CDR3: CASSVRENEQFF

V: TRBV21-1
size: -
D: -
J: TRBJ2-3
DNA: TGTGCCAGCAGCAACCGTAGCGGAACAGATACGCAGTATTTT
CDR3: CASSNRSGTDTQYF

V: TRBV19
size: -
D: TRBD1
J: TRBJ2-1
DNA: TGTGCCAGTAGTATAACAGGGGGCAATGAGCAGTTCTTC
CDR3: CASSITGGNEQFF

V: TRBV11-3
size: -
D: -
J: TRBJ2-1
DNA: TGTGCCAGCAGCCCACGGTCAGCCTTAATCAATGAGCAGTTCTTC
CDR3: CASSPRSALINEQFF

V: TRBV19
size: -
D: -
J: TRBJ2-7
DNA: TGTGCCAGTAGTAATCCAGTGAGAGGGGACGAGCAGTACTTC
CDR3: CASSNPVRGDEQYF

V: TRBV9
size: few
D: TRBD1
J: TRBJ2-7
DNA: TGTGCCAGCAGCTCTGAGACAGGGCTACCCTACGAGCAGTACTTC
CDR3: CASSSETGLPYEQYF

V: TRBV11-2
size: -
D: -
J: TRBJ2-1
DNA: TGTGCCAGCAGCTTAGCTGCGGGGCTAAACAATGAGCAGTTCTTC
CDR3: CASSLAAGLNNEQFF

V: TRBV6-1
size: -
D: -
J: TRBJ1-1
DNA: TGTGCCAGCAGGGAAGGGGGTTACACTGAAGCTTTCTTT
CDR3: CASREGGYTEAFF

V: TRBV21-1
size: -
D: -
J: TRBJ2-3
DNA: TGTGCCAGCAGCCAAAGGACGGCTAGCGGGAGTCCAGATACGCAGTATTTT
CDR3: CASSQRTASGSPDTQYF

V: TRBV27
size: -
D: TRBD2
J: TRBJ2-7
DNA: TGTGCCAGCAGTTTACTTACTAGCGGGGGATTCTACGTGCAGTACTTC
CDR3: CASSLLTSGGFYVQYF

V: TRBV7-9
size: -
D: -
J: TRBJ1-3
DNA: TGTGCCACCACCCGGCTAGTGACCTCTGGAAACACCATATATTTT
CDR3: CATTRLVTSGNTIYF

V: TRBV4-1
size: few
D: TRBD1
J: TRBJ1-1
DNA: TGCGCCAGCAGCCAAATGGACAGGGCCACTGAAGCTTTCTTT
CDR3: CASSQMDRATEAFF

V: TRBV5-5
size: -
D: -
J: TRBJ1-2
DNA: TGTGCCAGCAGCCCAGGGTTCAGCTATGGCTACACCTTC
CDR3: CASSPGFSYGYTF

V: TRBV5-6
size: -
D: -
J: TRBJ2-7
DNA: TGTGCCAGCAGAGGACTTACGTACGAGCAGTACTTC
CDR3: CASRGLTYEQYF

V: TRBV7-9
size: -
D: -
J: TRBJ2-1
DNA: TGTGCCAGCAGCTTTGGTGGCTACAATGAGCAGTTCTTC
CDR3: CASSFGGYNEQFF